This record concerns one T cell receptor beta chain sequence. The entry originates in a study of blood T cell repertoires in COVID-19. Generated by immunoSEQ multiplex PCR, the TCRdb table keeps only in-frame clones and is missing some. The profile shows hundreds of thousands of clones, around 83% of them singletons. The germline V and J ends were trimmed by 0 bases and 2 bases, with 14 bases remaining between them. Germline V CDR1 and CDR2: LGHNA, YNFKEQ. The CDR3 runs to 16 residues. The chain links TRBV4-2 to TRBJ2-7, with TRBD1 as a possible D gene (5 bases). The receptor's source is a middle-aged man with acute or convalescent COVID-19. Source material: peripheral blood. CDR3 coding DNA: TGTGCCAGCAGCCAAGAAGGAGACAGCGCAACCTACGAGCAGTACTTC. Its protein product is CASSQEGDSATYEQYF.